Sequencing of this T cell receptor (beta chain) was carried out in a study of blood T cells in healthy people across ages. Germline loops: CDR1 SEHNR, CDR2 FQNEAQ (reference sequence). The CDR3 runs to 16 residues. V gave up 2 bases and J gave up 3 bases, with 15 bases separating them. This clonotype was picked up a small number of times. The antigen remains undetermined. Alongside a J-beta primer mix, a sample-barcoded 5' primer served in a second PCR lasting about 6 to 12 cycles. TCRdb reanalysed the 5' RACE reads using MiXCR and keeps one entry per CDR3 protein. This repertoire shows fewer than 2,000,000 distinct CDR3 sequences, approximately 32% found once; its top ten account for about 11%. Study observations and caveats: Age showed a roughly linear inverse relationship with TCR beta diversity per million T cells.

This TCR was sampled from a woman under 40 in good health. The sample taken for sequencing was blood. The chain joins TRBV7-9 to TRBJ2-3; D not certain. The CDR3 DNA reads as TGTGCCAGCAGCTTATCAAGTGGGATTATAACAGATACGCAGTATTTT. It is translated as CASSLSSGIITDTQYF.